This T cell receptor beta chain was recovered during a study of T cell changes during pregnancy in multiple sclerosis. The V end lost 6 bases, the J end lost 5 bases, and 19 bases lay between the germline ends. Per germline, CDR1 SGHVS and CDR2 FQNEAQ. The length of the CDR3 is 15 residues. Measured with immunoSEQ multiplex PCR; TCRdb has only the in-frame clones, and not every one. The sample includes around 39,000 clones, roughly 92% seen only once; the top ten take 1.2%. Sequencing used PBMCs (not recorded whether the cells were cultured). The clonotype originates from a female donor with multiple sclerosis, enrolled in a pregnancy study. V usage is TRBV7-8 and J usage is TRBJ2-5; D is possibly TRBD2 (5 bases). CDR3 residues: CASSRFSESMETQYF. CDR3 coding DNA: TGTGCCAGCAGTCGGTTTAGCGAGAGTATGGAGACCCAGTACTTC.